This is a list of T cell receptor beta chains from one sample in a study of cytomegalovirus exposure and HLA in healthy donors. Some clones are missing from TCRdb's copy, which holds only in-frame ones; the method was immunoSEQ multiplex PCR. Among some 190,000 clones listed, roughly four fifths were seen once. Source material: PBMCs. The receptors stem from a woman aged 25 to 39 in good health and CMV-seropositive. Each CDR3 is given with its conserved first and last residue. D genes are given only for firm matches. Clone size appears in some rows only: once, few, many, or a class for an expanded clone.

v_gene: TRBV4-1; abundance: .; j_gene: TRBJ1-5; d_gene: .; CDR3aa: CASSHTQGSNQPQHF; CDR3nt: TGCGCCAGCAGCCATACACAGGGTAGCAATCAGCCCCAGCATTTT
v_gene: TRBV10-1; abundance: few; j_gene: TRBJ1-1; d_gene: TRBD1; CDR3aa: CASSRTGTANTEAFF; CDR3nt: TGCGCCAGCAGCCGAACCGGGACAGCGAACACTGAAGCTTTCTTT
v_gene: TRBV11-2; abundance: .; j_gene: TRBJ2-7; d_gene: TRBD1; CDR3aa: CASSLTSKTGGDYEQYF; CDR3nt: TGTGCCAGCAGCTTGACCTCAAAAACAGGGGGCGACTACGAGCAGTACTTC
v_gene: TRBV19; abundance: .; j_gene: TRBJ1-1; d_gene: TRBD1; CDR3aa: CASWNHRGVNTEAFF; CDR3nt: TGTGCCAGTTGGAACCACAGGGGGGTGAACACTGAAGCTTTCTTT
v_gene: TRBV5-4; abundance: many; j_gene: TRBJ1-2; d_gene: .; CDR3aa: CASSSRGSYGYTF; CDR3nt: TGTGCCAGCAGCTCCCGGGGAAGCTATGGCTACACCTTC
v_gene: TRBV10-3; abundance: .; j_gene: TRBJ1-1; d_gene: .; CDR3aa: CAISVDRTGRGRNTEAFF; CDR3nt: TGTGCCATCAGTGTTGACCGGACGGGTCGGGGAAGGAACACTGAAGCTTTCTTT
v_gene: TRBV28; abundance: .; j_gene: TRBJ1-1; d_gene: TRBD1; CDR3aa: CASLGTGEGDTEAFF; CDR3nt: TGTGCCAGCCTGGGGACAGGGGAGGGGGACACTGAAGCTTTCTTT
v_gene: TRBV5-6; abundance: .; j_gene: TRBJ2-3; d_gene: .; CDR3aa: CASSLGSPLDTQYF; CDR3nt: TGTGCCAGCAGCCTCGGGTCCCCCTTAGATACGCAGTATTTT
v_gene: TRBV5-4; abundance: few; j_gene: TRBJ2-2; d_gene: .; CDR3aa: CASSPSGAGELFF; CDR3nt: TGTGCCAGCAGCCCGTCCGGGGCCGGGGAGCTGTTTTTT
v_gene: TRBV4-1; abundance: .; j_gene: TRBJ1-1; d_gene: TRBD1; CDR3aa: CASIAGQGSTEAFF; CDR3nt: TGTGCCAGCATCGCGGGACAGGGGAGCACTGAAGCTTTCTTT
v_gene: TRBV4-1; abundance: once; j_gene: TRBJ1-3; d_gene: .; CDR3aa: CASSHPAQRGIASGNTIYF; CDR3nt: TGCGCCAGCAGCCACCCCGCGCAGAGGGGGATAGCTTCTGGAAACACCATATATTTT
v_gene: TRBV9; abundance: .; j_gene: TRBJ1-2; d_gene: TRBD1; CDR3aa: CASSVGGGDYGYTF; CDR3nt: TGTGCCAGCAGCGTAGGAGGGGGCGACTATGGCTACACCTTC
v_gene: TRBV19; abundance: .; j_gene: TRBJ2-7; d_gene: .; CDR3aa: CASSILGGAYEQYF; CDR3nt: TGTGCCAGTAGTATCTTGGGGGGAGCCTACGAGCAGTACTTC
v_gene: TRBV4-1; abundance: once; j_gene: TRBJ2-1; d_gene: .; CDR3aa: CASSLQTYDEQFF; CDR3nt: TGCGCCAGCAGCCTACAGACGTACGATGAGCAGTTCTTC
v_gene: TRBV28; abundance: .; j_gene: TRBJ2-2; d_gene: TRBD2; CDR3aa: CASRDISGSRSGELFF; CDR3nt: TGTGCCAGCAGGGACATAAGCGGGAGTAGGTCCGGGGAGCTGTTTTTT
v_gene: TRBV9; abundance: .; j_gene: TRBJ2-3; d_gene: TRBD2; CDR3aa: CASSVDGRGTDTQYF; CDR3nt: TGTGCCAGCAGCGTAGACGGGAGGGGCACAGATACGCAGTATTTT
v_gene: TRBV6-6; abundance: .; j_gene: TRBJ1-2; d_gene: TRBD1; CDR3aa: CASSMTGFYGYTF; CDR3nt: TGTGCCAGCAGCATGACAGGGTTCTATGGCTACACCTTC
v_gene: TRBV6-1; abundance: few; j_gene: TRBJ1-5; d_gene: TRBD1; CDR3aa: CASWAGGRGNQPQHF; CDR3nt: TGTGCCAGCTGGGCAGGGGGCCGCGGCAATCAGCCCCAGCATTTT
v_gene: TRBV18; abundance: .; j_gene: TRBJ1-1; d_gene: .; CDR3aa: CASSPVAGARTEAFF; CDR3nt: TGTGCCAGCTCACCAGTTGCGGGGGCGCGAACTGAAGCTTTCTTT
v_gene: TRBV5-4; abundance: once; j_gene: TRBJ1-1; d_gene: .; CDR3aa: CASSAGQRNTEAFF; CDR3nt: TGTGCCAGCAGCGCCGGACAGAGGAACACTGAAGCTTTCTTT
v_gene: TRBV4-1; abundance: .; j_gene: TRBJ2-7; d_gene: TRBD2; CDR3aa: CASSQDPPGGFSYEQYF; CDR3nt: TGCGCCAGCAGCCAAGACCCGCCGGGAGGTTTTTCCTACGAGCAGTACTTC
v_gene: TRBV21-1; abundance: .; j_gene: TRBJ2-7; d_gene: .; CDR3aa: CASSKVGTEPCYEQYF; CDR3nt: TGTGCCAGCAGCAAAGTGGGGACAGAACCTTGCTACGAGCAGTACTTC
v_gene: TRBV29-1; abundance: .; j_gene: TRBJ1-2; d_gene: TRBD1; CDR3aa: CSVEGGDRDTNYGYTF; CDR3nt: TGCAGCGTTGAAGGAGGGGACAGGGATACAAACTATGGCTACACCTTC
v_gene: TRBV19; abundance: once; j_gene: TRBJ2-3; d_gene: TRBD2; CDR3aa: CASSWVASGYTDTQYF; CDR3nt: TGTGCCAGTAGTTGGGTTGCTAGCGGATACACAGATACGCAGTATTTT
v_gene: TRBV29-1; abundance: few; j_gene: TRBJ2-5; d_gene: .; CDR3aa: CSARLVWETQYF; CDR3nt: TGCAGCGCTAGACTAGTGTGGGAGACCCAGTACTTC
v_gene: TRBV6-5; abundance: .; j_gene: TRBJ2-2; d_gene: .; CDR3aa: CASSSTVGELFF; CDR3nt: TGTGCCAGCAGTTCTACAGTCGGGGAGCTGTTTTTT
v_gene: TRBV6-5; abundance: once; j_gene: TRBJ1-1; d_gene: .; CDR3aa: CASSAYTEAFF; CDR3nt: TGTGCCAGCAGTGCGTACACTGAAGCTTTCTTT
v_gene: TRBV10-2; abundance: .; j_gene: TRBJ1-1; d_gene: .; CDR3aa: CASKGGENTEAFF; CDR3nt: TGCGCCAGCAAGGGGGGGGAGAACACTGAAGCTTTCTTT
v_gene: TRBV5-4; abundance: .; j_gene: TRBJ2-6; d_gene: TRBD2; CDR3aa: CASSQTSGSGANVLTF; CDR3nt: TGTGCCAGCAGCCAGACTAGCGGCTCTGGGGCCAACGTCCTGACTTTC
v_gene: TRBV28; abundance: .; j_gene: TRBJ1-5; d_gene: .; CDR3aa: CASSGAGSGNQPQHF; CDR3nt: TGTGCCAGCAGTGGAGCAGGGTCAGGCAATCAGCCCCAGCATTTT
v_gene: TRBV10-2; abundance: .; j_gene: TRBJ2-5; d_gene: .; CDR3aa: CASKRAGETQYF; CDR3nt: TGCGCCAGCAAGAGAGCGGGAGAGACCCAGTACTTC
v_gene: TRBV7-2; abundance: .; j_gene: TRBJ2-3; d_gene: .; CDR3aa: CASSYDRYTDTQYF; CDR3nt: TGTGCCAGCAGCTACGACAGATACACAGATACGCAGTATTTT
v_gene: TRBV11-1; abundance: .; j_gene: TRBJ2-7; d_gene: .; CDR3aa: CASSLAGAHEQYF; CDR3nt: TGTGCCAGCAGCTTAGCGGGAGCCCACGAGCAGTACTTC
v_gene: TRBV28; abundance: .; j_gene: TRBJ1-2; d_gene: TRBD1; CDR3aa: CASSPSPGQGYGYTF; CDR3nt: TGTGCCAGCAGCCCCTCCCCTGGACAGGGGTATGGCTACACCTTC
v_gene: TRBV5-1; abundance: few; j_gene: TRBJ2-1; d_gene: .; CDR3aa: CASTSEGGVYNEQFF; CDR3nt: TGCGCCAGCACCTCCGAGGGAGGAGTATACAATGAGCAGTTCTTC
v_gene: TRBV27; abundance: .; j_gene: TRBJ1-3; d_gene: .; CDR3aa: CASSLGPSGNTIYF; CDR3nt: TGTGCCAGCAGTTTAGGGCCATCTGGAAACACCATATATTTT
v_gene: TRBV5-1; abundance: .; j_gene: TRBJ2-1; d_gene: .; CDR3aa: CASSLESLSSYNEQFF; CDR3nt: TGCGCCAGCAGCTTGGAGTCCCTAAGCTCCTACAATGAGCAGTTCTTC
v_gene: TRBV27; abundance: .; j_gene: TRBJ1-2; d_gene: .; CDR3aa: CASSLSGDYGYTF; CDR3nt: TGTGCCAGCAGTTTAAGCGGAGACTATGGCTACACCTTC
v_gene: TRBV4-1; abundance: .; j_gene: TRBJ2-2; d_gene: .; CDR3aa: CASSHGILTGELFF; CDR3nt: TGCGCCAGCAGCCACGGGATTCTCACCGGGGAGCTGTTTTTT
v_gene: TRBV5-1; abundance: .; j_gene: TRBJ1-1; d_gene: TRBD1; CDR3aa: CASSDDRETEAFF; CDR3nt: TGCGCCAGCAGCGATGACAGGGAAACTGAAGCTTTCTTT
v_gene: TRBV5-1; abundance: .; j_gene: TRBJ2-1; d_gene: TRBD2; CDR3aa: CASSSGLAELYNEQFF; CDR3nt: TGCGCCAGCAGCTCCGGACTAGCGGAGCTATACAATGAGCAGTTCTTC
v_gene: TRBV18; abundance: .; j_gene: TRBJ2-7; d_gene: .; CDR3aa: CASSPPHSGAYEQYF; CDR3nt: TGTGCCAGCTCACCCCCACATTCGGGGGCCTACGAGCAGTACTTC
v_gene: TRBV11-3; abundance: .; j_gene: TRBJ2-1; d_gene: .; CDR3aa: CASSLLARENEQFF; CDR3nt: TGTGCCAGCAGCTTACTCGCGAGGGAAAATGAGCAGTTCTTC
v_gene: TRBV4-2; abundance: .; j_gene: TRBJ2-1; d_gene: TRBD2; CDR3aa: CASSQDAAGEGWWFF; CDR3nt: TGTGCCAGCAGCCAAGATGCGGCGGGAGAGGGGTGGTGGTTCTTC
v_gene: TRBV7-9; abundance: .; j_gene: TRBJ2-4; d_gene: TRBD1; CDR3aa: CASSWDRAGIQYF; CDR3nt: TGTGCCAGCAGCTGGGACAGGGCAGGCATTCAGTACTTC
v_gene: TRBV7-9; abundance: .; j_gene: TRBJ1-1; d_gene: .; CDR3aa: CSSSPQWGQPEAFF; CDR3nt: TGTTCCAGCAGTCCCCAATGGGGACAACCTGAAGCTTTCTTT
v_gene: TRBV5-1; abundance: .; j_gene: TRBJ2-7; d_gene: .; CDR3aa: CASSPFDRSGEQYF; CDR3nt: TGCGCCAGCAGCCCCTTTGACAGGTCTGGCGAGCAGTACTTC
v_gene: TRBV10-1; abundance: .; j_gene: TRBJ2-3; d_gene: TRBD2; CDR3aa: CASSAGLAGPSPTDTQYF; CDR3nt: TGCGCCAGCAGTGCAGGACTAGCGGGTCCCTCCCCCACAGATACGCAGTATTTT
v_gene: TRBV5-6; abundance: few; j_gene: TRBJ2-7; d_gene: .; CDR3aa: CASSPGLAPYEQYF; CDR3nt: TGTGCCAGCAGCCCGGGACTGGCCCCCTACGAGCAGTACTTC
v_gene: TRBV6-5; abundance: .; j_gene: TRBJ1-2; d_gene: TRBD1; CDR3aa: CASRADRLNGYTF; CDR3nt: TGTGCCAGCAGGGCGGACAGGTTAAATGGCTACACCTTC
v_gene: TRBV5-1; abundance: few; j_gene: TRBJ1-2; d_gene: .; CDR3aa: CASSRGGELENYGYTF; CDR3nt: TGCGCCAGCAGCCGGGGCGGGGAATTGGAGAACTATGGCTACACCTTC
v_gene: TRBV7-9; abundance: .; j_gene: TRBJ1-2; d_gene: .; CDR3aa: CASSTGDYGYTF; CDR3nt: TGTGCCAGCAGCACGGGAGACTATGGCTACACCTTC